Reported below is one T cell receptor beta chain. This sample stems from a study of technical replicates of blood from a handful of donors. Here immunoSEQ multiplex PCR was the method, and the copy in TCRdb shows in-frame clones only, minus some. This sample has about 75,000 clones, with around 92% found just once. The CDR3 runs to 15 residues. V shed 0 bases and J 4 bases; nucleotides not matched to a gene: 3. Germline V gives CDR1 SGHTS, CDR2 YDEGEE. The sequence was collected from a human donor in good health. Sequencing was done on a sample of T cells isolated from PBMCs. The rearrangement uses TRBV5-8 and TRBJ2-2; TRBD2 agrees at 7 bases. The CDR3 loop is CASSLGAGATGELFF. The CDR3 bases are TGTGCCAGCAGCTTGGGTGCGGGAGCCACCGGGGAGCTGTTTTTT.